These 30 T cell receptor beta chains came from one sample sequenced in a study of OX40 agonist ivuxolimab in advanced cancers. The protocol was immunoSEQ multiplex PCR, while the TCRdb copy is restricted to in-frame clones and leaves out a portion. The table includes almost 85,000 clones, around 84% detected once. Sequenced here: CD4+ or CD8+ T cells sorted from blood, sampled in a trial of the OX40 agonist ivuxolimab. These receptors originate from an adult with an advanced solid tumor such as melanoma, head and neck, liver or kidney cancer.

This chain connects TRBV30 to TRBJ2-7; a possible D gene is TRBD1 (6 bases). This CDR3 has 12 residues. Per germline, CDR1 GTSNPN and CDR2 SVGIG (reference sequence). Trimming removed 3 bases at V and 2 bases at J, with 8 bases between. DNA for the CDR3: TGTGCCTGGAGCGAGGGGGCCTACGAGCAGTACTTC. This codes for CAWSEGAYEQYF.

The DNA for the CDR3 is TGTGCCAGCAGCTTGGGGACAGGGGTCGAACAGCCCCAGCATTTT. Protein sequence: CASSLGTGVEQPQHF. The V call is TRBV5-5, the J call TRBJ1-5; the match to TRBD1 covers 9 bases. Trimming removed 0 bases from V and 7 bases from J; junction bases left unmatched: 5. The CDR3 sequence is 15 residues long. CDR1 is SGHKS and CDR2 is YYEKEE in the germline V gene (reference sequence).

The V gene is TRBV7-9, the J gene TRBJ1-4, with 9 positions matching TRBD1. Trimming removed 5 bases from V and 0 bases from J; junction bases left unmatched: 7. Germline V CDR1 and CDR2: SEHNR, FQNEAQ (reference sequence). The CDR3 length is 17 residues. CDR3 sequence (DNA): TGTGCCAGCAGCCCTCACCGGGACAGGGCAACTAATGAAAAACTGTTTTTT. It yields the protein CASSPHRDRATNEKLFF.

The V and J genes are TRBV18 and TRBJ2-3; D is undetermined. From germline, CDR1 is KGHSH and CDR2 LQKENI. Trimming shortened V by 3 bases and J by 6 bases, and 19 bases separated the two germline ends. The CDR3 contains 16 residues. The CDR3 region is CASSPAESSLTDTQYF. DNA for the CDR3: TGTGCCAGCTCACCTGCGGAGTCCTCCCTTACGGATACGCAGTATTTT.

The DNA for the CDR3 is TGTGCCAGTAAGGATGAGGTGGGGCGGTCCCGGAGCTCCTACAATGAGCAGTTCTTC. Translating gives CASKDEVGRSRSSYNEQFF. This chain links TRBV19 with TRBJ2-1, with TRBD1 as a possible D gene (5 bases). This CDR3 region has 19 residues. Germline lookup yields CDR1 LNHDA and CDR2 SQIVND (reference sequence). V lost 7 bases and J 0 bases, leaving 25 bases between the germline ends. The complete variable domain, with remaining parts taken from reference TRBV19 and TRBJ2-1, reads DGGITQSPKYLFRKEGQNVTLSCEQNLNHDAMYWYRQDPGQGLRLIYYSQIVNDFQKGDIAEGYSVSREKKESFPLTVTSAQKNPTAFYLCASKDEVGRSRSSYNEQFFGPGTRLTVL.

The V and J genes are TRBV5-5 and TRBJ1-1, with 8 bases aligning to TRBD1. This CDR3 region has 15 residues. Trimming took 0 bases from V and 5 from J; bases not matched to a gene: 6. Germline assignment: CDR1 SGHKS and CDR2 YYEKEE (reference sequence). CDR3 in DNA: TGTGCCAGCAGCTTGGCCAACAGGGGGGTGACTGAAGCTTTCTTT. It is translated as CASSLANRGVTEAFF.

The V and J genes are TRBV7-9 and TRBJ1-1, with D perhaps matching TRBD1 (5 bases). The CDR3 is made up of 12 amino acids. V gave up 7 bases and J gave up 1 base, with 7 bases separating them. Germline V CDR1 and CDR2: SEHNR, FQNEAQ (reference sequence). In DNA, the CDR3 is TGTGCCAGCACCACAGGGAACACTGAAGCTTTCTTT. It specifies CASTTGNTEAFF.

The chain joins TRBV7-8 to TRBJ1-1; maybe TRBD1 (6 bases). The CDR3 totals 13 residues. From germline, CDR1 is SGHVS and CDR2 FQNEAQ. V lost 1 base to trimming and J lost 5 bases, with 8 bases between them. This CDR3 reads CASSLEGGTEAFF. The CDR3 DNA follows: TGTGCCAGCAGCTTAGAAGGGGGGACTGAAGCTTTCTTT.

Only a few counts were recorded for this clone. V gene TRBV19 combines with J gene TRBJ1-5; D might be TRBD1 (6 bases). The germline V gene encodes CDR1 LNHDA and CDR2 SQIVND (reference sequence). With 5 bases removed from V and 2 bases from J, the gap between germline ends came to 16 bases. The CDR3 covers 16 residues. For the CDR3, the DNA is TGTGCCAGTAGTTCGCAACAGGGCTCGGGCAATCAGCCCCAGCATTTT. Translation: CASSSQQGSGNQPQHF.

This rearrangement joins TRBV9 to TRBJ1-1; 11 bases are shared with TRBD1. Germline CDR1 SGDLS, CDR2 YYNGEE. J lost 3 bases, V lost 7 bases, and 11 bases had no gene match. This CDR3 has 16 residues. CDR3 region: CASGGGTGGLDTEAFF. The CDR3, as DNA: TGTGCCAGCGGCGGGGGGACAGGGGGATTGGACACTGAAGCTTTCTTT. The full variable domain, in which reference TRBV9 and TRBJ1-1 provide the parts outside the CDR3, is DSGVTQTPKHLITATGQRVTLRCSPRSGDLSVYWYQQSLDQGLQFLIQYYNGEERAKGNILERFSAQQFPDLHSELNLSSLELGDSALYFCASGGGTGGLDTEAFFGQGTRLTVV.

This chain uses TRBV7-9 with TRBJ2-7; D is ambiguous. The length of the CDR3 is 14 residues. The germline V gene has CDR1 SEHNR and CDR2 FQNEAQ (reference sequence). Trimming shortened V by 7 bases and J by 1 base, and 14 bases separated the two germline ends. CDR3 coding DNA: TGTGCCAGCAAGATTACCGGGCCTTCCTACGAGCAGTACTTC. Translation: CASKITGPSYEQYF.

The chain is built from TRBV30 and TRBJ1-6; the D is unclear. The V gene lost 5 bases and the J gene lost 7 bases, with 12 bases spanning the gap. This CDR3 comprises 13 residues. Germline V CDR1 and CDR2: GTSNPN, SVGIG (reference sequence). In DNA form, the CDR3 reads TGTGCCTGGGCGGTAAATCGCAATTCACCCCTCCACTTT. This translates into CAWAVNRNSPLHF.

This chain joins TRBV7-9 and TRBJ1-3, with TRBD1 matching 12 bases. V trimming: 3 bases; J trimming: 5 bases; junction bases outside the gene matches: 5. CDR1 is SEHNR, CDR2 FQNEAQ, per germline (reference sequence). CDR3 length: 16 residues. The CDR3 here is CASSLGTGGARNTIYF. CDR3 bases: TGTGCCAGCAGCTTGGGGACAGGGGGCGCGAGAAACACCATATATTTT.

The V and J genes are TRBV29-1 and TRBJ2-5; the match to TRBD2 covers 8 bases. The CDR3 has 15 residues. V shed 6 bases and J 11 bases; nucleotides not matched to a gene: 20. In germline, CDR1 is SQVTM, CDR2 ANQGSEA. The CDR3, as DNA: TGCAGCGTCTCTTATAGCGGGACCGCGTCGAGGGAGCAGTACTTC. Its translation is CSVSYSGTASREQYF.

The chain is built from TRBV29-1 and TRBJ1-1; the match to TRBD1 covers 7 bases. V gave up 2 bases and J gave up 3 bases; unmatched junction bases: 6. The CDR3 is 14 amino acids. Germline-derived CDR1 and CDR2 are SQVTM and ANQGSEA. The CDR3 reads CSVEKGAGYTEAFF. CDR3 sequence (DNA): TGCAGCGTTGAAAAGGGGGCAGGGTACACTGAAGCTTTCTTT.

CDR3 region: CASTPGTGDYEQYF. DNA of the CDR3: TGTGCCAGCACCCCCGGGACAGGGGACTACGAGCAGTACTTC. The chain uses TRBV6-1 and TRBJ2-7; TRBD1 agrees at 10 bases. The CDR3 is 14 amino acids. Unmatched junction bases numbered 6, after V lost 7 bases and J lost 3 bases. Germline CDR1 MNHNS, CDR2 SASEGT.

The chain is built from TRBV5-6 and TRBJ1-1, with D hard to call. This CDR3 is 14 amino acids long. Trimming removed 2 bases at V and 5 bases at J, with 13 bases between. The V gene's germline CDR1 is SGHDT and CDR2 YYEEEE. The CDR3 nucleotides read TGTGCCAGCAGCTTACCACACTCCTCTACTGAAGCTTTCTTT. It yields the protein CASSLPHSSTEAFF.

CDR3 residues: CASSRGLSYEQYF. The CDR3 nucleotides read TGCGCCAGCAGCCGAGGACTATCGTACGAGCAGTACTTC. The chain couples TRBV4-1 to TRBJ2-7; D possibly corresponds to TRBD2 (6 bases). The germline V gene has CDR1 MGHRA and CDR2 YSYEKL. The CDR3 length is 13 residues. Deletions cut 4 bases from V and 4 bases from J, with 11 bases between.

The chain employs TRBV7-2 and TRBJ2-5; 8 bases match TRBD1. The CDR3 spans 14 residues. V shed 5 bases, J shed 3 bases, and the junction held 5 bases outside the gene matches. Germline CDR1 is SGHTA and CDR2 is FQGNSA. Written as DNA, the CDR3 is TGTGCCAGCAGCCCCCTGACAGGGGAAGAGACCCAGTACTTC. Protein product: CASSPLTGEETQYF.

This clone was seen once. The gene calls are TRBV6-6 and TRBJ2-1; 8 bases agree with TRBD2. The V segment lost 0 bases and the J segment 6 bases; nucleotides outside the gene matches: 4. The V gene's germline CDR1 is MNHNY and CDR2 SVGAGI (reference sequence). This CDR3 comprises 15 residues. CDR3 DNA sequence: TGTGCCAGCAGTTACTCTCGCGGGAGGACCAATGAGCAGTTCTTC. Amino acids: CASSYSRGRTNEQFF.

The count of this clone is one. The chain uses TRBV5-1 and TRBJ2-1, with 10 bases matching TRBD1. The CDR3 consists of 16 residues. J lost 4 bases, V lost 5 bases, and 9 bases had no gene match. CDR1 and CDR2 (germline): SGHRS, YFSETQ. In DNA form, the CDR3 reads TGCGCCAGCAGTGGGGTTCCGGGACAGGGGTACAATGAGCAGTTCTTC. It is translated as CASSGVPGQGYNEQFF.

The chain uses TRBV19 and TRBJ2-4; D not resolved. The germline V gene encodes CDR1 LNHDA and CDR2 SQIVND (reference sequence). This CDR3 is 13 amino acids long. Trimming removed 8 bases at V and 1 base at J, with 9 bases between. The CDR3 reads CASGSEAKNIQYF. The CDR3 nucleotides are TGTGCCAGTGGATCAGAGGCCAAAAACATTCAGTACTTC.

The chain has TRBV5-1 and TRBJ1-5; D is unresolved. Trimming removed 4 bases at V and 0 bases at J, with 11 bases between. Germline values: CDR1 SGHRS, CDR2 YFSETQ. This CDR3 is built from 15 residues. This CDR3 reads CASSVGENSNQPQHF. CDR3 nucleotide sequence: TGCGCCAGCAGCGTCGGGGAAAATAGCAATCAGCCCCAGCATTTT.

This sequence joins TRBV6-1 and TRBJ2-2; no clear D gene. The CDR3 is 14 amino acids. V was trimmed by 2 bases and J by 0 bases, leaving 4 bases between them. Germline V lookup: CDR1 MNHNS, CDR2 SASEGT. This CDR3 reads CASSEQPNTGELFF. The CDR3 nucleotides read TGTGCCAGCAGTGAACAGCCGAACACCGGGGAGCTGTTTTTT.

Only a few counts were recorded for this clone. The chain uses TRBV7-2 and TRBJ2-7; 8 positions agree with TRBD2. The CDR3 is 15 residues long. Trimming at V came to 2 bases and at J to 5 bases, leaving 8 bases not matched to a gene. Germline V gene lookup returns CDR1 SGHTA and CDR2 FQGNSA. CDR3 nucleotide sequence: TGTGCCAGCAGCTTATTTGCGGGAGGTCTCAACGAGCAGTACTTC. Its translation: CASSLFAGGLNEQYF.

The rearrangement links TRBV30 to TRBJ1-5; 11 positions match TRBD1. The CDR3 consists of 13 residues. Trimming removed 8 bases from V and 4 bases from J; junction bases left unmatched: 4. Germline V gene data show CDR1 as GTSNPN and CDR2 as SVGIG (reference sequence). The CDR3 region is CAAGQGANQPQHF. The CDR3 DNA reads as TGTGCCGCTGGACAGGGGGCGAATCAGCCCCAGCATTTT.

Remarks on this clone: Other DNA sequences within the sample encode an identical CDR3. CDR3 coding DNA: TGCGCCAGCAGCTTTTCGGATGAGCAGTTCTTC. It yields the protein CASSFSDEQFF. V and J are TRBV5-1 and TRBJ2-1; D not certain. Germline-derived CDR1 and CDR2 are SGHRS and YFSETQ. The CDR3 totals 11 residues. V lost 2 bases and J 8 bases, leaving 5 bases between the germline ends.

The chain uses TRBV4-2 and TRBJ2-7; 11 positions match TRBD2. Germline loops: CDR1 LGHNA, CDR2 YNFKEQ. The CDR3 spans 15 residues. V lost 4 bases to trimming and J lost 5 bases; unmatched junction nucleotides: 7. The CDR3 sequence is CASSLTSGRWDEQYF. CDR3 DNA sequence: TGTGCCAGCAGCCTTACTAGCGGGAGATGGGACGAGCAGTACTTC.

This clone was observed a few times. This chain connects TRBV4-3 to TRBJ1-3; D remains ambiguous. CDR1 and CDR2 from the germline V gene are LGHNA and YSLEER. The V end was cut by 1 base, the J end by 4 bases, with 5 bases between. The CDR3 runs 13 residues. CDR3 sequence: CASSQAEGNTIYF. CDR3 bases: TGCGCCAGCAGCCAAGCGGAGGGAAACACCATATATTTT.

This sequence joins TRBV6-5 and TRBJ1-2; the D gene is possibly TRBD1 (5 bases). The V end was cut by 4 bases, the J end by 8 bases, with 11 bases between. Germline values: CDR1 MNHEY, CDR2 SVGAGI. The CDR3 consists of 12 residues. In DNA form, the CDR3 reads TGTGCCAGCAGTTCCGGGAGGGGAGGCTACACCTTC. Protein sequence: CASSSGRGGYTF.